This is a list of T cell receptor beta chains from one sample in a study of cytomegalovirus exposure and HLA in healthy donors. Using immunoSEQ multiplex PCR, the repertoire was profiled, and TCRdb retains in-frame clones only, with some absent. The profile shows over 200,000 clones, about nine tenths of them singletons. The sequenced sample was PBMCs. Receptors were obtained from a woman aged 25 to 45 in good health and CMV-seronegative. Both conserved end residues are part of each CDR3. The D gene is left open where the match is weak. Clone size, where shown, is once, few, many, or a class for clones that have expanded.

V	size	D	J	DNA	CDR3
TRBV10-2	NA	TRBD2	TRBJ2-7	TGCGCCAGCAGTGGATTCCGGCTAGCGGGAGATATCTCCTACGAGCAGTACTTC	CASSGFRLAGDISYEQYF
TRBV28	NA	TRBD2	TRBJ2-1	TGTGCCAGCAGCCGGACTAGCGGGAGGCTTAATGAGCAGTTCTTC	CASSRTSGRLNEQFF
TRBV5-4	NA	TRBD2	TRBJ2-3	TGTGCCAGCAGCTTGGACCGTAACGTAGCGGGAGCAGATACGCAGTATTTT	CASSLDRNVAGADTQYF
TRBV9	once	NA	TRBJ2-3	TGTGCCAGCAGCGTAGCTAGCAGCGGGAGCACAGATACGCAGTATTTT	CASSVASSGSTDTQYF
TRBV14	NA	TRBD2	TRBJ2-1	TGTGCCAGCGGACCCTACGAAGCGGGAGGGCTTTACAATGAGCAGTTCTTC	CASGPYEAGGLYNEQFF
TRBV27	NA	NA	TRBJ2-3	TGTGCCAGCAGTTTATCTGCCCCCACAGATACGCAGTATTTT	CASSLSAPTDTQYF
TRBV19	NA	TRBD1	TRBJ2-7	TGTGCCAGTACCACGGGACAGGGGCACTCCTACGAGCAGTACTTC	CASTTGQGHSYEQYF
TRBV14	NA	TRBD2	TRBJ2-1	TGTGCCAGCAGCTACTACCCTAGACTAGCGGGAACAATCCACAATGAGCAGTTCTTC	CASSYYPRLAGTIHNEQFF
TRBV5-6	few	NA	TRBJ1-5	TGTGCCAGCAGCTTTGGGGTTAGTTCCGGGCCCCAGCATTTT	CASSFGVSSGPQHF
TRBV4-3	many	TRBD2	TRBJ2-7	TGCGCCAGCAGCCGAAGGACTAGCGGGAGTAACGAGCAGTACTTC	CASSRRTSGSNEQYF
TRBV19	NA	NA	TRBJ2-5	TGTGCCAGTAGTATATTAGGCGGCGAGACCCAGTACTTC	CASSILGGETQYF
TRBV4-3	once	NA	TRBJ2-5	TGCGCCAGCAGCCAAGAGAGACTAGAGAAGACCCAGTACTTC	CASSQERLEKTQYF
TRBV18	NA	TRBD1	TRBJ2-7	TGTGCCAGCTCACCCGGACAGGGTGGCGAGCAGTACTTC	CASSPGQGGEQYF
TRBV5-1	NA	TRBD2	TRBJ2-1	TGCGCCAGCAGCTTGGACCCTAGCGGAAAGACCTACAATGAGCAGTTCTTC	CASSLDPSGKTYNEQFF
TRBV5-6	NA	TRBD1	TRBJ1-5	TGTGCCAGCAGCTTCGGGACAGGGCAAAGTCAGCCCCAGCATTTT	CASSFGTGQSQPQHF
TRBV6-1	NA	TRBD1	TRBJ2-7	TGTGCCAGCAGTGAACTTGGACAGGCCTACGAGCAGTACTTC	CASSELGQAYEQYF
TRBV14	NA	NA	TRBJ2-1	TGTGCCAGCAGCCCACTGGGAGTTAGGCAGTTCTTC	CASSPLGVRQFF
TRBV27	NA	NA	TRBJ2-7	TGTGCCAGCAGTTTAAACTCCGGGGCCTCCTACGAGCAGTACTTC	CASSLNSGASYEQYF
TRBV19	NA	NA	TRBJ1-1	TGTGCCAGTAGTTTTCCACCGTCCGGGAGGGGCACTGAAGCTTTCTTT	CASSFPPSGRGTEAFF
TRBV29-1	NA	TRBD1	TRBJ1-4	TGCAGCGTTGAAGTCGAAGGGGGCCCAGGAAAACTGTTTTTT	CSVEVEGGPGKLFF
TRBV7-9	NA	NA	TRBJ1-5	TGTGCCAGCAGCTTATGGGTAGGGGGAGCCAGCAATCAGCCCCAGCATTTT	CASSLWVGGASNQPQHF
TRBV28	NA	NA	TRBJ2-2	TGTGCCAGCAGTTTATCTAGAAGGGAGCTGTTTTTT	CASSLSRRELFF
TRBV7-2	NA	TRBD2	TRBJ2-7	TGTGCCAGCAGCCCGAGGACTAGCGGGACGCTCCGGGACTTC	CASSPRTSGTLRDF
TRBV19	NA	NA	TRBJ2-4	TGTGCCAGTAGTATGGGCGCCCTCCGTCAGTACTTC	CASSMGALRQYF
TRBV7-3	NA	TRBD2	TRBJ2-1	TGTGCCAGCAGCCAAGGACTAGCGGGAGTGCGCAATGAGCAGTTCTTC	CASSQGLAGVRNEQFF
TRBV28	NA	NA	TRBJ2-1	TGTGCCAGCAGGACGTGGGGGGTTGAGCAGTTCTTC	CASRTWGVEQFF
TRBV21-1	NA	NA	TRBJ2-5	TGTGCCAGCAGCAAAATCCCGGGACAGGAACAAGAGACCCAGTACTTC	CASSKIPGQEQETQYF
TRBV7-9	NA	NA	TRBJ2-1	TGTGCCAGCAGCGCGCCGACAGGCCGCTACAATGAGCAGTTCTTC	CASSAPTGRYNEQFF
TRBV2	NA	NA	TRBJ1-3	TGTGCCAGCAGTGAAAGGGGGGTCGGGAACACCATATATTTT	CASSERGVGNTIYF
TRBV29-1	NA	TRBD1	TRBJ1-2	TGCAGCGTTGGACAGGGTGGGGCTAACTATGGCTACACCTTC	CSVGQGGANYGYTF
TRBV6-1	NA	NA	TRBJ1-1	TGTGCCACCAAGGCCAATTACAACACTGAAGCTTTCTTT	CATKANYNTEAFF
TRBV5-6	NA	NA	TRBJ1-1	TGTGCCAGCAGCCTGGGCCCTACTGAAGCTTTCTTT	CASSLGPTEAFF
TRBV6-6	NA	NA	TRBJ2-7	TGTGCCAGCATAGCGGCCCCGAGCTCCTACGAGCAGTACTTC	CASIAAPSSYEQYF
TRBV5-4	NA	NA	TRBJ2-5	TGTGCCAGCAGCCAACAGGCGACAGCAGAGACCCAGTACTTC	CASSQQATAETQYF
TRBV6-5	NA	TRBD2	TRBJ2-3	TGTGCCAGCAGTTATACTTTAGCGGGAATCACAGATACGCAGTATTTT	CASSYTLAGITDTQYF
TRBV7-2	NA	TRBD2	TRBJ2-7	TGTGCCAGCAGCTTAAGCGTCGGGACTAGCGGGGGGGAGCAGTACTTC	CASSLSVGTSGGEQYF
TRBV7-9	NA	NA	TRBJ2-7	TGTGCCAGCAGCACGATATCGTCCTACGAGCAGTACTTC	CASSTISSYEQYF
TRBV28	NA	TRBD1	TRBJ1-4	TGTGCCAGCAGTTACGACAGGGGAGGGGAAAAACTGTTTTTT	CASSYDRGGEKLFF
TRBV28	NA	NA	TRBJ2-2	TGTGCCAGCAGTGCAACAGGGGGCACTAGCGGAATCGGGGAGCTGTTTTTT	CASSATGGTSGIGELFF
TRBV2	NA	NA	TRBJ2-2	TGTGCCAGCAGTGAAATAGTCTCCGGGGAGCTGTTTTTT	CASSEIVSGELFF
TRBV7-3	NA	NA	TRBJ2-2	TGTGCCAGCAGCCCTAGGGCAGGGTTCGGGGAGCTGTTTTTT	CASSPRAGFGELFF
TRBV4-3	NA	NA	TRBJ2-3	TGCGCCAGCAGCCAAGCAAGTGTCCGGGTTCGAGCAGATACGCAGTATTTT	CASSQASVRVRADTQYF
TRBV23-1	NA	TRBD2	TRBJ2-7	TGCGCCAGCAGTCCCCGGACTAGCGGGAGATACCGGGTAGGCGAGCAGTACTTC	CASSPRTSGRYRVGEQYF
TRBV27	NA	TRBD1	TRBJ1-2	TGTGCCAGCACCAAAACAGGGGGTGGCTATGGCTACACCTTC	CASTKTGGGYGYTF
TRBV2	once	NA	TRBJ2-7	TGTGCCAGCCGGAGCGTACCCTACGAGCAGTACTTC	CASRSVPYEQYF
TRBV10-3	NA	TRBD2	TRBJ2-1	TGTGCCATCAGTGAGAGGACTAGCCCCAACAATGAGCAGTTCTTC	CAISERTSPNNEQFF
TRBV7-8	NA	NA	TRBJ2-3	TGTGCCAGCAGCTTCGACGGGAGTTCCACAGATACGCAGTATTTT	CASSFDGSSTDTQYF